These T cell receptor beta chains were read from a single sample in a study of cytomegalovirus exposure and HLA in healthy donors. Measured with immunoSEQ multiplex PCR; TCRdb has only the in-frame clones, and not every one. The sample holds about 250,000 clones; approximately 87% are singletons and the top ten take about 2.8%. Sequencing was carried out using PBMCs. These receptors were taken from a man aged 18-30 years in good health and CMV-seronegative. Both conserved end residues are part of each CDR3. The D gene is left open where the match is weak. Only part of the rows carry a size: once, few, many, or a class if the clone is expanded.

V: TRBV19
J: TRBJ2-7
size: once
length: 13
D: NA
DNA: TGTGCCAGTCGCAGGGGACGGGAATACGAGCAGTACTTC
CDR3: CASRRGREYEQYF

V: TRBV7-2
J: TRBJ1-2
size: NA
length: 13
D: NA
DNA: TGTGCCAGCAGCTTAGGGGCAGGCAAGGGCTACACCTTC
CDR3: CASSLGAGKGYTF

V: TRBV19
J: TRBJ2-2
size: NA
length: 14
D: TRBD1
DNA: TGTGCCAGTAGTATAGGACCAGGGGGCACGGAGCTGTTTTTT
CDR3: CASSIGPGGTELFF

V: TRBV7-8
J: TRBJ2-1
size: NA
length: 14
D: NA
DNA: TGTGCCAGCAGCCCTACCCCCGTAGCATCCGAGCAGTTCTTC
CDR3: CASSPTPVASEQFF

V: TRBV5-4
J: TRBJ2-7
size: NA
length: 17
D: TRBD2
DNA: TGTGCCAGCAGCTTGTTGGGCGCTAGCGGGAGTGGATACGAGCAGTACTTC
CDR3: CASSLLGASGSGYEQYF

V: TRBV25-1
J: TRBJ1-4
size: NA
length: 17
D: TRBD1
DNA: TGTGCCAGCAGTGAATCCATACCCGGGACAGGGGATGAAAAACTGTTTTTT
CDR3: CASSESIPGTGDEKLFF

V: TRBV27
J: TRBJ2-4
size: NA
length: 14
D: NA
DNA: TGTGCCAGCAGGGAGGGACAGGCCAAAAACATTCAGTACTTC
CDR3: CASREGQAKNIQYF

V: TRBV9
J: TRBJ2-3
size: once
length: 15
D: TRBD2
DNA: TGTGCCAGCAGCGCCGGGACTAGCGGGGAGGATACGCAGTATTTT
CDR3: CASSAGTSGEDTQYF

V: TRBV4-1
J: TRBJ1-5
size: NA
length: 14
D: NA
DNA: TGCGCCAGCAGCCAAGAATCAGGGTCTCAGCCCCAGCATTTT
CDR3: CASSQESGSQPQHF

V: TRBV5-1
J: TRBJ2-1
size: NA
length: 14
D: NA
DNA: TGCGCCAGCAGCCTCCGTGAGAGGTCCGGTGAGCAGTTCTTC
CDR3: CASSLRERSGEQFF

V: TRBV11-3
J: TRBJ2-1
size: NA
length: 15
D: TRBD2
DNA: TGTGCCAGCAGCTTGAGCGGGAGAGCCTACAATGAGCAGTTCTTC
CDR3: CASSLSGRAYNEQFF

V: TRBV5-1
J: TRBJ2-1
size: NA
length: 18
D: TRBD2
DNA: TGCGCCAGCAGCTCGTGGACTAGCGGGGGGGTATCCTACAATGAGCAGTTCTTC
CDR3: CASSSWTSGGVSYNEQFF

V: TRBV28
J: TRBJ2-1
size: NA
length: 16
D: TRBD2
DNA: TGTGCCAGCAGAGTGGGGGGGACTAGCGGATACAATGAGCAGTTCTTC
CDR3: CASRVGGTSGYNEQFF

V: TRBV6-1
J: TRBJ1-6
size: NA
length: 15
D: TRBD1
DNA: TGTGCCAGCGTGGACAGGGGGCCCCGGGGGGAACCCCTCCACTTT
CDR3: CASVDRGPRGEPLHF

V: TRBV29-1
J: TRBJ2-3
size: NA
length: 14
D: TRBD1
DNA: TGCAGCGTTGCGCCGGGACAGGTAACCGATACGCAGTATTTT
CDR3: CSVAPGQVTDTQYF

V: TRBV16
J: TRBJ1-5
size: NA
length: 14
D: NA
DNA: TGTGCCAGCAGCCACGAGTGGAGCAATCAGCCCCAGCATTTT
CDR3: CASSHEWSNQPQHF

V: TRBV2
J: TRBJ2-7
size: NA
length: 14
D: TRBD2
DNA: TGTGCCACCCCCAAACTAGCGGGAGGGTACGAGCAGTACTTC
CDR3: CATPKLAGGYEQYF

V: TRBV7-2
J: TRBJ1-1
size: NA
length: 15
D: TRBD1
DNA: TGTGCCAGCAGCTTATTAGTAACGGGACAGGGAAAAGCTTTCTTT
CDR3: CASSLLVTGQGKAFF

V: TRBV29-1
J: TRBJ1-1
size: NA
length: 13
D: NA
DNA: TGCAGCGTTGACGCGGGTCGGCACACTGAAGCTTTCTTT
CDR3: CSVDAGRHTEAFF

V: TRBV7-3
J: TRBJ2-2
size: few
length: 16
D: TRBD1
DNA: TGTGCCAGCAGCTTATTCGTGACAGGGGTCACCGGGGAGCTGTTTTTT
CDR3: CASSLFVTGVTGELFF

V: TRBV30
J: TRBJ1-2
size: NA
length: 12
D: NA
DNA: TGTGCCTGGAGTGCGGGGGGAGCTTCCTACACCTTC
CDR3: CAWSAGGASYTF

V: TRBV27
J: TRBJ1-1
size: NA
length: 14
D: TRBD1
DNA: TGTGCCAGCAGTTTATCCACCAGGGGGACTGAAGCTTTCTTT
CDR3: CASSLSTRGTEAFF

V: TRBV7-9
J: TRBJ2-1
size: NA
length: 15
D: TRBD2
DNA: TGTGCCAGCAGCGGCGTTGCCGGGGGGGCTAAAGAGCAGTTCTTC
CDR3: CASSGVAGGAKEQFF

V: TRBV5-4
J: TRBJ1-4
size: once
length: 14
D: NA
DNA: TGTGCCAGCAGACCTGGACCCGGCGGGGAAAAACTGTTTTTT
CDR3: CASRPGPGGEKLFF

V: TRBV6-1
J: TRBJ1-5
size: NA
length: 20
D: TRBD1
DNA: TGTGCCAGCAGTGAAGATATCCCCGACAGGGAGAGGGCCAACAATCAGCCCCAGCATTTT
CDR3: CASSEDIPDRERANNQPQHF

V: TRBV7-2
J: TRBJ1-4
size: once
length: 15
D: NA
DNA: TGTGCCAGCAGCTTAGGTCCCGCAACTAATGAAAAACTGTTTTTT
CDR3: CASSLGPATNEKLFF

V: TRBV29-1
J: TRBJ2-1
size: NA
length: 11
D: NA
DNA: TGCAGCACAACCGCTGACAATGAGCAGTTCTTC
CDR3: CSTTADNEQFF

V: TRBV7-9
J: TRBJ2-7
size: few
length: 15
D: TRBD1
DNA: TGTGCCAGCAGCCCACTGGACAGGGTAGACGACGAGCAGTACTTC
CDR3: CASSPLDRVDDEQYF

V: TRBV6-6
J: TRBJ2-7
size: NA
length: 13
D: NA
DNA: TGTGCCAGCAGTCAAGGACAGAGGGACGAGCAGTACTTC
CDR3: CASSQGQRDEQYF